This is a list of T cell receptor beta chains from one sample in a study of OX40 agonist ivuxolimab in advanced cancers. Measured with immunoSEQ multiplex PCR; TCRdb has only the in-frame clones, and not every one. The table shows just over 20,000 clones, with over 75% occurring only once. This specimen was CD4+ or CD8+ T cells sorted from blood, taken in a trial of the OX40 agonist ivuxolimab. The origin of the receptors is an adult with an advanced solid tumor such as melanoma, head and neck, liver or kidney cancer. Both conserved end residues are part of each CDR3. Each record gives: D gene, J gene, clone size, V gene, CDR3 protein, CDR3 DNA. A D gene is named only where the DNA matches it firmly. Rows may omit the clone size; those that give it use once, few, many or a size class.

d_gene: -
j_gene: TRBJ2-7
abundance: once
v_gene: TRBV29-1
CDR3aa: CSVEPGPNEQYF
CDR3nt: TGCAGCGTTGAACCAGGACCTAACGAGCAGTACTTC

d_gene: -
j_gene: TRBJ1-5
abundance: -
v_gene: TRBV19
CDR3aa: CAGSMGQGGNQPQHF
CDR3nt: TGTGCCGGTAGTATGGGGCAGGGCGGCAATCAGCCCCAGCATTTT

d_gene: -
j_gene: TRBJ1-2
abundance: -
v_gene: TRBV9
CDR3aa: CASSPSGTDGYTF
CDR3nt: TGTGCCAGCAGCCCGAGCGGCACGGACGGCTACACCTTC

d_gene: TRBD1
j_gene: TRBJ2-7
abundance: once
v_gene: TRBV2
CDR3aa: CASGGDRDYEQYF
CDR3nt: TGTGCCAGCGGGGGGGACAGGGACTACGAGCAGTACTTC

d_gene: TRBD1
j_gene: TRBJ1-2
abundance: -
v_gene: TRBV4-1
CDR3aa: CASSQEIGTGYGYTF
CDR3nt: TGCGCCAGCAGCCAAGAGATAGGGACAGGCTATGGCTACACCTTC

d_gene: -
j_gene: TRBJ2-7
abundance: -
v_gene: TRBV9
CDR3aa: CASSAAPGYEQYF
CDR3nt: TGTGCCAGCAGCGCCGCCCCAGGTTACGAGCAGTACTTC

d_gene: -
j_gene: TRBJ1-5
abundance: few
v_gene: TRBV6-6
CDR3aa: CASSKNRASNQPQHF
CDR3nt: TGTGCCAGCAGCAAAAACAGGGCGAGCAATCAGCCCCAGCATTTT

d_gene: -
j_gene: TRBJ2-7
abundance: -
v_gene: TRBV27
CDR3aa: CASSFGGSYEQYF
CDR3nt: TGTGCCAGCAGTTTTGGGGGGAGTTACGAGCAGTACTTC

d_gene: TRBD2
j_gene: TRBJ2-7
abundance: -
v_gene: TRBV6-6
CDR3aa: CASSQRGGLYEQYF
CDR3nt: TGTGCCAGCAGTCAGCGGGGGGGCCTCTACGAGCAGTACTTC

d_gene: TRBD2
j_gene: TRBJ2-5
abundance: -
v_gene: TRBV10-3
CDR3aa: CAISEIASGGEETQYF
CDR3nt: TGTGCCATCAGTGAGATTGCTAGCGGGGGCGAAGAGACCCAGTACTTC

d_gene: TRBD2
j_gene: TRBJ2-7
abundance: -
v_gene: TRBV19
CDR3aa: CASSMTHSSGGSYEQYF
CDR3nt: TGTGCCAGTAGTATGACCCACTCCAGCGGGGGCTCCTACGAGCAGTACTTC

d_gene: -
j_gene: TRBJ2-7
abundance: once
v_gene: TRBV30
CDR3aa: CAWSGGPYEQYF
CDR3nt: TGTGCCTGGAGTGGGGGGCCCTACGAGCAGTACTTC

d_gene: -
j_gene: TRBJ2-1
abundance: -
v_gene: TRBV19
CDR3aa: CASSPLTTRSHNEQFF
CDR3nt: TGTGCCAGTAGTCCCTTGACAACCCGGTCCCACAATGAGCAGTTCTTC

d_gene: -
j_gene: TRBJ1-1
abundance: -
v_gene: TRBV30
CDR3aa: CAWRAVFGTEAFF
CDR3nt: TGTGCCTGGAGGGCGGTATTTGGCACTGAAGCTTTCTTT

d_gene: -
j_gene: TRBJ1-1
abundance: -
v_gene: TRBV4-1
CDR3aa: CASSPSRGSGEAFF
CDR3nt: TGCGCCAGCAGCCCGAGCAGGGGCTCCGGGGAAGCTTTCTTT

d_gene: -
j_gene: TRBJ2-2
abundance: -
v_gene: TRBV5-1
CDR3aa: CASSLFGPNTGELFF
CDR3nt: TGCGCCAGCAGTCTATTCGGTCCCAACACCGGGGAGCTGTTTTTT

d_gene: -
j_gene: TRBJ1-1
abundance: -
v_gene: TRBV6-6
CDR3aa: CASSYGDTEAFF
CDR3nt: TGTGCCAGCAGTTACGGCGACACTGAAGCTTTCTTT

d_gene: TRBD1
j_gene: TRBJ2-7
abundance: -
v_gene: TRBV4-1
CDR3aa: CASSPPGQGAYEQYF
CDR3nt: TGCGCCAGCAGCCCTCCGGGACAGGGGGCCTACGAGCAGTACTTC

d_gene: -
j_gene: TRBJ2-3
abundance: -
v_gene: TRBV9
CDR3aa: CASSVAGYSDTQYF
CDR3nt: TGTGCCAGCAGCGTAGCTGGCTATTCAGATACGCAGTATTTT